Listed below are T cell receptor beta chains from one sample, sequenced in a study of cytomegalovirus exposure and HLA in healthy donors. Assay used: immunoSEQ multiplex PCR; TCRdb lists only in-frame clones, some missing. This sample has 250,000 to 350,000 clones, with roughly 88% found just once. Sequenced: PBMCs. Receptors were obtained from a man between 40 and 49 years old in good health and CMV-seropositive. CDR3s include the opening cysteine and the closing phenylalanine or tryptophan. D genes are given only for firm matches. The size field is filled for only some rows; it gives once, few, many or a size class.

j_call d_call v_call clone_size cdr3_aa cdr3_nt
TRBJ1-1 - TRBV18 - CASSPNRDNTEAFF TGTGCCAGCTCACCCAACAGGGATAACACTGAAGCTTTCTTT
TRBJ1-1 - TRBV28 - CASSLEMNTEAFF TGTGCCAGCAGTTTAGAGATGAACACTGAAGCTTTCTTT
TRBJ2-5 - TRBV19 - CASSIGSTGSTETQYF TGTGCCAGTAGTATAGGGAGTACAGGTAGCACGGAGACCCAGTACTTC
TRBJ2-3 TRBD1 TRBV6-5 - CASSYGGTGRDTQYF TGTGCCAGCAGTTACGGAGGGACAGGGAGAGATACGCAGTATTTT
TRBJ2-5 TRBD2 TRBV4-2 - CARSPPWQREAQYQETQYF TGTGCCAGGAGCCCCCCCTGGCAGCGGGAGGCCCAGTACCAAGAGACCCAGTACTTC
TRBJ1-1 TRBD1 TRBV7-9 - CASSLTGENTEAFF TGTGCCAGCAGCTTGACAGGGGAGAACACTGAAGCTTTCTTT
TRBJ2-2 TRBD1 TRBV29-1 once CSVEGEQGESGELFF TGCAGCGTTGAAGGGGAACAGGGGGAGTCCGGGGAGCTGTTTTTT
TRBJ2-7 - TRBV4-1 once CASSQTGLPYEQYF TGCGCCAGCAGCCAGACGGGACTTCCCTACGAGCAGTACTTC
TRBJ2-7 TRBD2 TRBV15 once CATSRDLGGRLYEQYF TGTGCCACCAGCAGAGATCTAGGCGGGAGACTTTACGAGCAGTACTTC
TRBJ2-7 TRBD2 TRBV29-1 once CSVDSTGEGSYEQYF TGCAGCGTTGATTCGACGGGGGAGGGCTCCTACGAGCAGTACTTC
TRBJ1-5 TRBD1 TRBV11-2 - CASSLDGQGGQPQHF TGTGCCAGCAGCTTAGATGGACAGGGAGGTCAGCCCCAGCATTTT
TRBJ2-6 TRBD1 TRBV27 - CASSPWGTGISSGANVLTF TGTGCCAGCAGTCCATGGGGGACAGGGATAAGCTCTGGGGCCAACGTCCTGACTTTC
TRBJ1-1 TRBD1 TRBV5-1 - CASSYGQGAGTGEAFF TGCGCCAGCAGCTACGGACAGGGGGCGGGTACGGGAGAAGCTTTCTTT
TRBJ1-4 TRBD1 TRBV7-9 - CASSLPRDRAFEKLFF TGTGCCAGCAGCTTACCTCGGGACAGGGCTTTTGAAAAACTGTTTTTT
TRBJ2-7 - TRBV6-1 once CASTLTGHFTYEQYF TGTGCCAGCACTTTGACAGGCCATTTCACCTACGAGCAGTACTTC
TRBJ2-5 TRBD2 TRBV28 - CASSLASGGQETQYF TGTGCCAGCAGTTTAGCTAGCGGGGGCCAAGAGACCCAGTACTTC
TRBJ2-1 - TRBV21-1 - CASSKSPSSGSSYNEQFF TGTGCCAGCAGCAAAAGCCCCTCTAGCGGGAGCTCCTACAATGAGCAGTTCTTC
TRBJ2-5 TRBD2 TRBV5-1 - CASSLVSGGMLAGDQETQYF TGCGCCAGCAGCTTGGTTTCGGGGGGCATGTTAGCGGGAGATCAGGAGACCCAGTACTTC
TRBJ2-5 - TRBV28 - CASSFYPEGGRETQYF TGTGCCAGCAGTTTTTATCCGGAGGGAGGCAGGGAGACCCAGTACTTC
TRBJ2-7 TRBD2 TRBV10-1 - CASSVSSGTTEQYF TGCGCCAGCAGTGTTTCTAGCGGGACTACCGAGCAGTACTTC
TRBJ1-5 TRBD1 TRBV28 - CASSPRGQGNQPQHF TGTGCCAGCAGTCCTAGGGGGCAGGGCAATCAGCCCCAGCATTTT
TRBJ2-3 TRBD2 TRBV5-1 - CASSMGLAGLTDTQYF TGCGCCAGCAGCATGGGACTAGCGGGCCTCACAGATACGCAGTATTTT
TRBJ2-1 TRBD1 TRBV11-1 - CASSAQTGTADNEQFF TGTGCCAGCAGCGCCCAAACCGGGACAGCAGACAATGAGCAGTTCTTC
TRBJ2-3 TRBD1 TRBV5-1 - CASSLEQGASDTQYF TGCGCCAGCAGCTTGGAACAGGGGGCGTCAGATACGCAGTATTTT
TRBJ2-1 - TRBV27 - CASSSKTRDIFYNEQFF TGTGCCAGCAGTTCAAAAACCCGGGACATATTCTACAATGAGCAGTTCTTC
TRBJ2-1 TRBD2 TRBV7-9 - CASSLSGGGPGEQFF TGTGCCAGCAGCTTAAGCGGGGGAGGGCCCGGTGAGCAGTTCTTC
TRBJ2-2 TRBD2 TRBV5-1 - CASTTSGRADTGELFF TGCGCCAGCACGACTAGCGGGAGGGCGGACACCGGGGAGCTGTTTTTT
TRBJ2-5 TRBD1 TRBV28 - CASSWDRTEETQYF TGTGCCAGCAGTTGGGACAGGACCGAAGAGACCCAGTACTTC
TRBJ1-1 - TRBV2 - CASKVRAWAEAFF TGTGCCAGCAAGGTGAGGGCATGGGCTGAAGCTTTCTTT
TRBJ1-1 - TRBV7-2 - CASSPVTGWTEAFF TGTGCCAGCAGCCCTGTTACAGGATGGACTGAAGCTTTCTTT
TRBJ2-3 TRBD2 TRBV29-1 - CSVGSGLAGASAQYF TGCAGCGTTGGGTCGGGACTAGCGGGAGCGAGTGCGCAGTATTTT
TRBJ2-1 TRBD2 TRBV19 - CASSMGLAHDEQFF TGTGCCAGTAGTATGGGACTAGCGCACGATGAGCAGTTCTTC
TRBJ1-5 - TRBV18 - CASSPQGSNQPQHF TGTGCCAGCTCACCGCAGGGAAGCAATCAGCCCCAGCATTTT
TRBJ2-7 TRBD1 TRBV27 - CASSLGAGGLEQYF TGTGCCAGCAGTTTAGGGGCAGGGGGCCTCGAGCAGTACTTC
TRBJ2-5 - TRBV7-6 - CASSFSETQYF TGTGCCAGCAGCTTCTCAGAGACCCAGTACTTC
TRBJ1-1 - TRBV5-1 few CASSLQGGTEAFF TGCGCCAGCAGCTTGCAGGGCGGCACTGAAGCTTTCTTT
TRBJ2-1 - TRBV6-5 once CASSPDSYNEQFF TGTGCCAGCAGTCCGGACAGTTACAATGAGCAGTTCTTC